The clone carrying this T cell receptor beta chain was counted a single time. These data originate in a study of shared clonotypes between healthy human individuals. Researchers divided each subset's genomic DNA evenly across several immunoSEQ plates. Using immunoSEQ multiplex PCR, the repertoire was profiled, and TCRdb retains in-frame clones only, with some absent. The table shows roughly 2,500,000 clones, with 93% occurring only once. From germline, CDR1 is SGHDT and CDR2 YYEEEE. V lost 2 bases and J lost 1, with 12 bases in between. This CDR3 comprises 15 residues. This TCR derives from a man between 18 and 35 years old in good health. Some clones in this sample may be carry-over from other donors' samples. The chain joins TRBV5-6 to TRBJ1-2; D not resolved. Sample: naive CD4+ T cells from PBMCs. Documented subset: CD45RA+ positively selected. The CDR3 region is CASSLFAGVNYGYTF. The CDR3 region has the DNA TGTGCCAGCAGCTTATTCGCCGGGGTTAACTATGGCTACACCTTC.